This T cell receptor (beta chain) comes out of a study of monozygotic twins with inflammatory bowel disease. Study-level results: Subtypes among T cells remained indistinguishable.

Concerning this clonotype itself: As yet, its antigen is unknown.

Total RNA amounting to roughly 3.5 ug went into each TCR library. With the 5' RACE reads reprocessed, TCRdb shows one record per CDR3 protein and no DNA. The sample totals fewer than 550,000 distinct CDR3 sequences; its top ten clones hold roughly 2.3%. CDR3 length: 12 residues. In germline, CDR1 is DFQATT, CDR2 SNEGSKA (reference sequence). Staff drew an approximately 2.5 ml blood sample from each donor. The sequence came from a human donor with ulcerative colitis or Crohn's disease, or a healthy co-twin of an affected twin (not recorded which). Sequencing was carried out using blood. The chain recombines TRBV20-1 with TRBJ1-6; TCRdb's D call of TRBD1 is untestable without DNA. This CDR3 reads CSARVYNSPLHF.